Detailed here is one TCR beta chain. Its antigen is still unknown. Data came from immunoSEQ multiplex PCR; TCRdb stores just in-frame clones and leaves some out. The profile covers about 14,000 clones, with about nine tenths appearing a single time and roughly 4.5% taken by the ten largest. This sample stems from a study of chemoradiotherapy in HPV16-positive cancers. The study's findings and limits: HPV-responsive T-cell expansion during chemoradiotherapy was linked to improved recurrence-free survival in HPV16-positive patients.

The receptor was derived from a human donor with HPV-associated anogenital cancer. The sequencing here drew on tumor tissue, taken from a patient who underwent chemoradiotherapy.

The CDR3 reads CASSPPSQGTNIQYF. The DNA for the CDR3 is TGTGCCAGCAGTCCCCCGTCGCAGGGTACAAACATTCAGTACTTC. The V call is TRBV28, the J call TRBJ2-4; maybe TRBD1 (5 bases). V lost 5 bases to trimming and J lost 6 bases, with 17 bases between them. The germline CDR1 and CDR2 sequences are MDHEN and SYDVKM. The CDR3 length is 15 residues.